Listed below are T cell receptor beta chains from one sample, sequenced in a study of control samples from healthy donors and cancer patients. Profiled with immunoSEQ multiplex PCR; TCRdb holds only in-frame clones, not every one. The table lists 190,000 or so clones, approximately 92% of them singletons, with roughly 1.5% in the top ten. Input material: blood. Every receptor here comes from a man aged 18 to 29 in good health. Both conserved end residues are part of each CDR3. Fields, in order: V gene, D gene, J gene, clone size, CDR3 protein, CDR3 DNA. D genes are given only for firm matches. Only part of the rows carry a size: once, few, many, or a class if the clone is expanded.

>TRBV6-6|NA|TRBJ1-1|NA
CASSYSAAGDTEAFF
TGTGCCAGCAGTTACTCAGCGGCGGGGGACACTGAAGCTTTCTTT
>TRBV19|NA|TRBJ1-2|NA
CASSSGRGGDGYTF
TGTGCCAGTAGTAGCGGGAGAGGCGGTGATGGCTACACCTTC
>TRBV24-1|TRBD1|TRBJ2-7|NA
CATSEDRSEQYF
TGTGCCACCAGTGAGGACAGGAGTGAGCAGTACTTC
>TRBV29-1|NA|TRBJ2-3|NA
CSVGGLQSLRTDTQYF
TGCAGCGTTGGAGGGCTGCAGTCCTTACGCACAGATACGCAGTATTTT
>TRBV4-2|NA|TRBJ2-7|NA
CASSQDSAGSYEQYF
TGTGCCAGCAGCCAAGATTCCGCAGGGTCCTACGAGCAGTACTTC
>TRBV9|TRBD2|TRBJ2-1|NA
CASSGTSGQYNEQFF
TGTGCCAGCAGCGGGACTAGCGGACAATACAATGAGCAGTTCTTC
>TRBV28|TRBD1|TRBJ1-5|NA
CATRYRGVQPQHF
TGTGCCACCCGGTACAGGGGGGTTCAGCCCCAGCATTTT
>TRBV29-1|NA|TRBJ1-4|NA
CSVRTDGEKLFF
TGCAGCGTGCGGACAGACGGAGAAAAACTGTTTTTT
>TRBV6-5|NA|TRBJ2-3|NA
CASRGSTDTQYF
TGTGCCAGCAGGGGCTCGACAGATACGCAGTATTTT
>TRBV5-5|NA|TRBJ1-4|NA
CASSAGNSGEKLFF
TGTGCCAGCAGCGCTGGTAACTCGGGTGAAAAACTGTTTTTT
>TRBV18|TRBD1|TRBJ2-3|NA
CASSPNRGTTDTQYF
TGTGCCAGCTCACCTAACAGGGGAACCACAGATACGCAGTATTTT
>TRBV18|NA|TRBJ2-2|NA
CASSPRGTGELFF
TGTGCCAGCTCACCACGGGGCACCGGGGAGCTGTTTTTT
>TRBV30|TRBD1|TRBJ1-3|NA
CAWRAPGQAAGNTIYF
TGTGCCTGGAGAGCCCCGGGACAGGCAGCTGGAAACACCATATATTTT
>TRBV18|NA|TRBJ1-6|NA
CASSPANALNSPLHF
TGTGCCAGCTCACCAGCAAACGCGCTGAATTCACCCCTCCACTTT
>TRBV30|TRBD2|TRBJ2-7|NA
CAWSAGLAGSYEQYF
TGTGCCTGGAGTGCCGGACTAGCGGGTTCCTACGAGCAGTACTTC
>TRBV4-1|NA|TRBJ1-6|NA
CASSQVRGVLGNSPLHF
TGCGCCAGCAGCCAAGTAAGGGGGGTATTAGGAAATTCACCCCTCCACTTT
>TRBV3-1/TRBV3-2|TRBD2|TRBJ2-2|NA
CASSQVGGANTGELFF
TGTGCCAGCAGCCAAGTCGGGGGGGCGAACACCGGGGAGCTGTTTTTT
>TRBV19|TRBD1|TRBJ1-2|NA
CASIRQGGESYGYTF
TGTGCCAGTATTCGACAGGGGGGAGAGTCCTATGGCTACACCTTC
>TRBV25-1|TRBD1|TRBJ2-7|NA
CASSDPRQGYYEQYF
TGTGCCAGCAGTGATCCGAGACAGGGCTACTACGAGCAGTACTTC
>TRBV5-1|NA|TRBJ1-1|NA
CASSASGTGTEAFF
TGCGCCAGCAGCGCCTCCGGGACGGGAACTGAAGCTTTCTTT
>TRBV6-1|TRBD1|TRBJ2-7|NA
CASSELPRGLLSYEQYF
TGTGCCAGCAGTGAACTCCCTAGGGGGCTCCTTTCCTACGAGCAGTACTTC
>TRBV3-1/TRBV3-2|NA|TRBJ2-1|few
CASTTGGEQFF
TGTGCCAGCACTACTGGAGGTGAGCAGTTCTTC
>TRBV5-1|TRBD2|TRBJ2-1|NA
CASSLGLAGGNEQFF
TGCGCCAGCAGCTTGGGTCTAGCGGGGGGAAATGAGCAGTTCTTC
>TRBV5-8|NA|TRBJ1-1|NA
CASSHSTKNTEAFF
TGTGCCAGCAGCCATTCGACGAAAAACACTGAAGCTTTCTTT
>TRBV28|TRBD2|TRBJ2-1|NA
CASNLLAGPQPNNEQFF
TGTGCCAGCAACTTACTAGCGGGGCCACAACCCAACAATGAGCAGTTCTTC
>TRBV30|NA|TRBJ1-6|NA
CAWSRRSGSPLHF
TGTGCCTGGAGTCGAAGGAGTGGGTCACCCCTCCACTTT
>TRBV27|NA|TRBJ1-2|NA
CASSFKGWVGGYTF
TGTGCCAGCAGTTTTAAGGGTTGGGTAGGTGGCTACACCTTC
>TRBV27|TRBD1|TRBJ2-7|NA
CASSFTPGQGYEQYF
TGTGCCAGCAGTTTCACTCCGGGACAGGGCTACGAGCAGTACTTC
>TRBV30|NA|TRBJ1-2|NA
CAWSDREDYGYTF
TGTGCCTGGAGTGACAGGGAGGACTATGGCTACACCTTC
>TRBV5-4|TRBD1|TRBJ2-7|NA
CASHDRGLPSYEQYF
TGTGCCAGCCATGACAGGGGGCTCCCCTCCTACGAGCAGTACTTC
>TRBV3-1/TRBV3-2|NA|TRBJ2-7|NA
CASTQGYEQYF
TGTGCCAGCACCCAGGGCTACGAGCAGTACTTC
>TRBV18|NA|TRBJ2-1|NA
CASSPPTGPDFSEQFF
TGTGCCAGCTCACCCCCGACAGGCCCGGATTTCAGTGAGCAGTTCTTC
>TRBV15|NA|TRBJ2-3|NA
CATSRGAITDTQYF
TGTGCCACCAGCAGGGGGGCAATCACAGATACGCAGTATTTT
>TRBV12-5|TRBD1|TRBJ1-5|NA
CASGTTGGWGNQPQHF
TGTGCTAGTGGCACTACAGGGGGCTGGGGCAATCAGCCCCAGCATTTT
>TRBV30|NA|TRBJ2-2|NA
CAWSKLEVGTGELFF
TGTGCCTGGAGTAAGCTGGAGGTCGGGACCGGGGAGCTGTTTTTT
>TRBV15|NA|TRBJ2-2|NA
CATSRDQANTGELFF
TGTGCCACCAGCAGAGATCAAGCGAACACCGGGGAGCTGTTTTTT
>TRBV27|NA|TRBJ2-3|NA
CASSPRLVRTEGTDTQYF
TGTGCCAGCAGTCCTAGACTTGTGCGAACGGAAGGGACAGATACGCAGTATTTT
>TRBV5-6|NA|TRBJ1-6|NA
CASSSGTGKLEFTLHF
TGTGCCAGCAGCTCGGGAACCGGGAAACTAGAATTCACCCTCCACTTT
>TRBV19|TRBD1|TRBJ1-1|NA
CASSRLTGVSNTEAFF
TGTGCCAGTAGTCGCTTAACAGGGGTAAGCAACACTGAAGCTTTCTTT
>TRBV9|NA|TRBJ2-2|NA
CASSVGDGTGELFF
TGTGCCAGCAGCGTAGGGGACGGCACCGGGGAGCTGTTTTTT
>TRBV5-6|TRBD2|TRBJ2-1|NA
CASSSTSGGSSYNEQFF
TGTGCCAGCAGCTCGACTAGCGGGGGGAGCTCCTACAATGAGCAGTTCTTC
>TRBV30|NA|TRBJ1-1|once
CACQTQGFYTEAFF
TGTGCCTGTCAAACCCAGGGGTTTTACACTGAAGCTTTCTTT
>TRBV5-6|TRBD1|TRBJ1-5|NA
CASSGDRGRNQPQHF
TGTGCCAGCAGCGGGGACAGGGGGCGAAATCAGCCCCAGCATTTT
>TRBV11-2|NA|TRBJ2-4|NA
CASSPRAAKNIQYF
TGTGCCAGCAGCCCAAGGGCAGCCAAAAACATTCAGTACTTC
>TRBV19|NA|TRBJ2-2|NA
CASSIQGGRGELFF
TGTGCCAGTAGTATTCAGGGGGGGCGCGGGGAGCTGTTTTTT
>TRBV3-1/TRBV3-2|NA|TRBJ2-2|NA
CASSLLLLSNTGELFF
TGTGCCAGCAGCCTGCTACTACTCTCGAACACCGGGGAGCTGTTTTTT
>TRBV24-1|NA|TRBJ1-5|NA
CATSDGAHDRRWINQPQHF
TGTGCCACCAGTGATGGCGCGCATGACAGGAGATGGATCAATCAGCCCCAGCATTTT
>TRBV19|NA|TRBJ2-2|NA
CASSNQGTTGELFF
TGTGCCAGTAGTAACCAGGGAACCACCGGGGAGCTGTTTTTT
>TRBV5-1|NA|TRBJ2-7|few
CASSLSVSYEQYF
TGCGCCAGCAGCTTGAGTGTTTCCTACGAGCAGTACTTC